This T cell receptor beta chain was sequenced for a study of T cell responses to AZD1222 COVID-19 vaccine. Study outcomes and limitations: The study sampled repertoires only after the peak T cell response.

TCRdb keeps only in-frame clones here, not all; method: immunoSEQ multiplex PCR. The sample shows 100,000 to 150,000 clones, around nine tenths of them seen only once. As concerns this clone: What it binds is unknown.

Trimming took 3 bases from V and 5 from J; bases not matched to a gene: 6. This CDR3 has 15 residues. Germline-derived CDR1 and CDR2 are LNHNV and YYDKDF (reference sequence). The source is an adult in good health. The chain recombines TRBV15 with TRBJ2-4; the match to TRBD2 covers 8 bases. The specimen was peripheral blood, collected on day 0 of AZD1222 vaccination. As DNA, the CDR3 is TGTGCCACCAGCAGCCTTCTAGCGGGTGAAAACATTCAGTACTTC. Amino acids: CATSSLLAGENIQYF. The variable domain in full, completed from reference TRBV15 and TRBJ2-4, reads DAMVIQNPRYQVTQFGKPVTLSCSQTLNHNVMYWYQQKSSQAPKLLFHYYDKDFNNEADTPDNFQSRRPNTSFCFLDIRSPGLGDTAMYLCATSSLLAGENIQYFGAGTRLSVL.